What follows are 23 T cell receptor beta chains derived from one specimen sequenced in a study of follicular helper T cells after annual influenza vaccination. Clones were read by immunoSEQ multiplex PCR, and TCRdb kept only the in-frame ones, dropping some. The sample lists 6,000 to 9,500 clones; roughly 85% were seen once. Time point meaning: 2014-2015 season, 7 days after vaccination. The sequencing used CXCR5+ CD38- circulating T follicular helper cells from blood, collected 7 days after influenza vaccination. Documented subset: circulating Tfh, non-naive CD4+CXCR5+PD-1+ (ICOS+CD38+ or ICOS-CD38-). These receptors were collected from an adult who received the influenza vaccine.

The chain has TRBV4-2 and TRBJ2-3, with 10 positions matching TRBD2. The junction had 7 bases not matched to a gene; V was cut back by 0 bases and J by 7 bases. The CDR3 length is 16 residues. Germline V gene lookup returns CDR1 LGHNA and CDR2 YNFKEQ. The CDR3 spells CASSQDPSGGLNTQYF. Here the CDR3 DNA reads TGTGCCAGCAGCCAAGATCCTAGCGGGGGCCTCAATACGCAGTATTTT.

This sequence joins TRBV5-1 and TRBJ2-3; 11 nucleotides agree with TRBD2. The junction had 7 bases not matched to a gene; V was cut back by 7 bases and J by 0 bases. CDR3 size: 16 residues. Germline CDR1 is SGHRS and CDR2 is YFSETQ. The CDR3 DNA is TGCGCCAGCGGTCCGGGACTAGCGGTGAGCACAGATACGCAGTATTTT. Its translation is CASGPGLAVSTDTQYF.

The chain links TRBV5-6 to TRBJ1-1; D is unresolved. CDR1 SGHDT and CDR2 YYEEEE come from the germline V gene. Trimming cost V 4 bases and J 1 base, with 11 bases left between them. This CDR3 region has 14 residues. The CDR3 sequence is CASSRAGWNTEAFF. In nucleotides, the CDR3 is TGTGCCAGCAGCCGGGCCGGGTGGAACACTGAAGCTTTCTTT.

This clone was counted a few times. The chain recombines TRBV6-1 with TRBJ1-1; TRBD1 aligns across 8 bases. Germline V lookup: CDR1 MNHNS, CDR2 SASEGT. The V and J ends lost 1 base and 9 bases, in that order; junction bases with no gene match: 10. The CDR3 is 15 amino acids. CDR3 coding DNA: TGTGCCAGCAGTGAAGTTACCTCCAGGGGGCAAAAAGCTTTCTTT. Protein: CASSEVTSRGQKAFF.

The CDR3: CASSLNPKGTFRHEKLFF. The CDR3 DNA sequence: TGCGCCAGCAGCCTCAACCCTAAAGGGACTTTTCGTCATGAAAAACTGTTTTTT. The chain has TRBV4-3 and TRBJ1-4; D is perhaps TRBD1 (5 bases). V was clipped by 4 bases and J by 6 bases, with 24 bases between them. The germline CDR1 and CDR2 sequences are LGHNA and YSLEER. This CDR3 region has 18 residues.

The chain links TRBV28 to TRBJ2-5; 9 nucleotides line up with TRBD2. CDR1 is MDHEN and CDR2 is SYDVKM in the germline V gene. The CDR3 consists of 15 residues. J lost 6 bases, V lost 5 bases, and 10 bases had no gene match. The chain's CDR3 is CASSASLAGPKTQYF. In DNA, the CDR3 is TGTGCCAGCAGTGCGAGCCTAGCGGGGCCTAAGACCCAGTACTTC.

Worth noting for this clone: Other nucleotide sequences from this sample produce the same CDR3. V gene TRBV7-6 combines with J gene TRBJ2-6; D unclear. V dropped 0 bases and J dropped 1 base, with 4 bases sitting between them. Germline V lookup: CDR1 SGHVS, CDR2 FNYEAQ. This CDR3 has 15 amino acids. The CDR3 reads CASSLAGSGANVLTF. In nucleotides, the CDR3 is TGTGCCAGCAGCTTAGCTGGGTCTGGGGCCAACGTCCTGACTTTC.

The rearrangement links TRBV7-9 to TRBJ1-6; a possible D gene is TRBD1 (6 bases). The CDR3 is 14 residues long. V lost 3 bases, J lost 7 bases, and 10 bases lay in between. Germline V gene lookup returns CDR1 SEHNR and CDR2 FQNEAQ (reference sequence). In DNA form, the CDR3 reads TGTGCCAGCAGCTTCAGGGGCGGCAATTCACCCCTCCACTTT. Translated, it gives CASSFRGGNSPLHF.

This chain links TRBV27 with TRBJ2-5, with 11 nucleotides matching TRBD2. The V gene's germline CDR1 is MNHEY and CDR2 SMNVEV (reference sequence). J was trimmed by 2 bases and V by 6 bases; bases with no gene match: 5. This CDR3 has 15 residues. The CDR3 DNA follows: TGTGCCAGCAGACCTGGGACTAGCGGACAAGAGACCCAGTACTTC. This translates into CASRPGTSGQETQYF.

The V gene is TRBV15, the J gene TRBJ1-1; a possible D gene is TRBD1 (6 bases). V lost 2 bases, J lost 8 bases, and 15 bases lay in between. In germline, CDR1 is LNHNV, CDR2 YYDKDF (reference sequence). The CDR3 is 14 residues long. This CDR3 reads CATSRRNLDREAFF. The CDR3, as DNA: TGTGCCACCAGCAGACGCAATCTCGACAGGGAAGCTTTCTTT.

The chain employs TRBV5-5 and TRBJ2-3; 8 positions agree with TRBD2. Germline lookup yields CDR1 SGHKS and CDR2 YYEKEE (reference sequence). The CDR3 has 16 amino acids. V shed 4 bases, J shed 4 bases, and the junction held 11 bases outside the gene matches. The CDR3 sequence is CASSTPTRGGPDTQYF. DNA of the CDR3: TGTGCCAGCAGCACCCCTACCCGGGGGGGCCCAGATACGCAGTATTTT.

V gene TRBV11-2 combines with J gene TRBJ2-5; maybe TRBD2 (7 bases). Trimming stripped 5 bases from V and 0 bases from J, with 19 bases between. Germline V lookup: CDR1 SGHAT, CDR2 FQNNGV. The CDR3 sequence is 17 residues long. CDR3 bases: TGTGCCAGCAGCAAGGCGGGGGCGAGGACGTACCAAGAGACCCAGTACTTC. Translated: CASSKAGARTYQETQYF.

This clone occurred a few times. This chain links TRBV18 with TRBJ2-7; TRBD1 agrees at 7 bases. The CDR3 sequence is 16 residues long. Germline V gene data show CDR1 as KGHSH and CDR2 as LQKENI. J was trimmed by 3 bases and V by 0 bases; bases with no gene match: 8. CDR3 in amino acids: CASSPPTGTGDYEQYF. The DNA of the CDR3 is TGTGCCAGCTCACCACCCACCGGAACAGGGGACTACGAGCAGTACTTC.

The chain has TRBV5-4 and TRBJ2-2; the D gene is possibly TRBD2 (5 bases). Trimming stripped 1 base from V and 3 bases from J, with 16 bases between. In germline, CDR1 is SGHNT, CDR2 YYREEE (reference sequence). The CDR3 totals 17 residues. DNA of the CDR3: TGTGCCAGCAGCTTGATTCGGTCCGGGGATGACACCGGGGAGCTGTTTTTT. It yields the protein CASSLIRSGDDTGELFF.

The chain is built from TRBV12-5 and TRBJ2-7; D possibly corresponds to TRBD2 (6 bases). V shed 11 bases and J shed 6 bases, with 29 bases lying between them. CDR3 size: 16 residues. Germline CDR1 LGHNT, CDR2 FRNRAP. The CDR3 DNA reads TGTGCTGGCGGCGTCCGTGAGCGGGCCGGGCGATTCGAGCAGTACTTC. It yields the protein CAGGVRERAGRFEQYF.

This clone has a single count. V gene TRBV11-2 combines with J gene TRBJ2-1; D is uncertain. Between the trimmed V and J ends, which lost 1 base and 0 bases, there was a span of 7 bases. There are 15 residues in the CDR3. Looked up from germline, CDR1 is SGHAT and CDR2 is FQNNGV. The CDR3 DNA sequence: TGTGCCAGCAGCTTAGTGGGTAACTCCTACAATGAGCAGTTCTTC. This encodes CASSLVGNSYNEQFF.

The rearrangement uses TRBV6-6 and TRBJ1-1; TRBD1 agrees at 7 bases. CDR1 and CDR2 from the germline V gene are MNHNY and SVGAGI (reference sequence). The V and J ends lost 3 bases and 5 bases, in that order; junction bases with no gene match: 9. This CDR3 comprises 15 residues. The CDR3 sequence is CASSYRGQGVTEAFF. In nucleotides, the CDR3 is TGTGCCAGCAGTTATCGGGGGCAGGGGGTAACTGAAGCTTTCTTT.

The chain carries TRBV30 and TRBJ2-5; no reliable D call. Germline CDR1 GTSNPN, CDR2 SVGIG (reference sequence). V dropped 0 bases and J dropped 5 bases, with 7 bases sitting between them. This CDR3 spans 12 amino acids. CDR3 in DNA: TGTGCCTGGAGTGTAGTGGGGGAGACCCAGTACTTC. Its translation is CAWSVVGETQYF.

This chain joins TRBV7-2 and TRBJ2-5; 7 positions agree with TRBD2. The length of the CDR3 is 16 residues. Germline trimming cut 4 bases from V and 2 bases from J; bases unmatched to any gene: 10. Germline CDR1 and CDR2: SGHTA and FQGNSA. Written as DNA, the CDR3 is TGTGCCAGCAGCTCCATGGGCGGGGGTCTTCAAGAGACCCAGTACTTC. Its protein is CASSSMGGGLQETQYF.

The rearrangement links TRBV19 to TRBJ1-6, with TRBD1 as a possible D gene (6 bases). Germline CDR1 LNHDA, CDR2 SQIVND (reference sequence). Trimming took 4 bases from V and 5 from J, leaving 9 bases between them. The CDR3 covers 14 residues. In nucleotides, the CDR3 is TGTGCCAGTAGTAACAGGGCGGATAATTCACCCCTCCACTTT. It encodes CASSNRADNSPLHF. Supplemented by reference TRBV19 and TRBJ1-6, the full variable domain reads DGGITQSPKYLFRKEGQNVTLSCEQNLNHDAMYWYRQDPGQGLRLIYYSQIVNDFQKGDIAEGYSVSREKKESFPLTVTSAQKNPTAFYLCASSNRADNSPLHFGNGTRLTVT.

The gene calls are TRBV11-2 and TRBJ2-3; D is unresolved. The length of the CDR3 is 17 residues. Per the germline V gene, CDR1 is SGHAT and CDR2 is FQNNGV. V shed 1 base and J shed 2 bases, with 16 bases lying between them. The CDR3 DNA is TGTGCCAGCAGCTTAGCGCCTACCGGCAGCTACACAGATACGCAGTATTTT. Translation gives CASSLAPTGSYTDTQYF.

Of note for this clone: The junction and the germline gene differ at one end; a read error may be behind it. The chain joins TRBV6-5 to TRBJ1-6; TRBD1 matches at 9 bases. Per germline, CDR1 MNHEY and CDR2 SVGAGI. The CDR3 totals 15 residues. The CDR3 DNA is TGTGCCAGCAGATACTCAGACAGGGGGAATTCACCCCTCCACTTT. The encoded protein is CASRYSDRGNSPLHF.

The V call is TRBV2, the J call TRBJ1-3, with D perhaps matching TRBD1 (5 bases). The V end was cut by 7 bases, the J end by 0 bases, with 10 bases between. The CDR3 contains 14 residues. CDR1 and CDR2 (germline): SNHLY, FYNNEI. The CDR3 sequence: CASIQDYSGNTIYF. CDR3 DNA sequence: TGTGCCAGCATACAGGATTACTCTGGAAACACCATATATTTT.